These T cell receptor beta chains were read from a single sample in a study of human T cells and chemical hapten exposure. TCRdb used MiXCR to reprocess the RACE reads, holding one entry per CDR3 protein. The table has some 89,000 distinct CDR3 sequences, roughly 10% seen once; the top ten hold roughly 2.4%. The material was whole blood, obtained in connection with sensitization to the hapten diphenylcyclopropenone (DPC). These receptors all come from a woman aged 30 to 39 with alopecia areata. Some clones in this sample may be carry-over from other donors' samples. The conserved cysteine and the conserved F or W are not part of the CDR3 here. Fields, in order: J gene, V gene, CDR3 protein.

TRBJ2-7 TRBV4-1 ASSPAPPYEQY
TRBJ2-5 TRBV5-1 ASSLANGAMETQY
TRBJ2-2 TRBV7-3 ASSSGTSGNTGELF
TRBJ2-5 TRBV20-1 SASRPPPQY
TRBJ1-5 TRBV20-1 SARGDSDNQPQH
TRBJ1-5 TRBV19 ASKLAGDRQPQH
TRBJ1-4 TRBV7-9 ASSPLGTEKLF
TRBJ2-2 TRBV6-5 ASSSLSRGTNTGELF
TRBJ1-4 TRBV18 ASSPFLGDATNEKLF
TRBJ2-1 TRBV4-1 ASSQDEYRYNEQF
TRBJ1-1 TRBV28 ASTQLRDEAF
TRBJ1-4 TRBV9 ASSVDVSGKGLF
TRBJ1-5 TRBV20-1 SVSPPLSNQPQH
TRBJ2-3 TRBV7-2 ASSKFLAGADTQY
TRBJ2-5 TRBV12-3/TRBV12-4 ASSLFPRGTGGETQH
TRBJ2-3 TRBV25-1 ASSLAITPKGDTQY